This record covers a single TCR beta chain. The target antigen is unknown. The data belong to a study of vaccination and CD4 T cells after COVID-19. Sequencing of cultured CD4+ T cell DNA used the Oncomine TCR Beta short-read assay. Investigators obtained genomic DNA by extraction from cultured CD4+ T cells. TCRdb used MiXCR to reprocess the PCR reads, holding one entry per CDR3 protein. The sample lists roughly 15,000 distinct CDR3 sequences, 40% to 50% occurring once. V was pared by 4 bases and J by 4 bases, with 8 bases between. The CDR3 covers 14 residues. Germline CDR1 and CDR2: SGHTA and FQGNSA. Time point specified: late sampling 161 to 241 days after vaccination in a few convalescent patients. The treatment: approximately 10-day PBMC culture with coronavirus spike peptide pools or control peptides (ViraFEST assay). TCR sequencing followed the expansion of antigen-specific T cells with peptide pools in ViraFEST.

The chain uses TRBV7-2 and TRBJ1-6; D is ambiguous. Material: CD4+ T cells from blood, cultured in vitro, obtained about 7 months after SARS-CoV-2 vaccination. The source is a human donor who had recovered from COVID-19. The CDR3 DNA follows: TGTGCCAGCAGCTCGCCTACTTATAATTCACCCCTCCACTTT. This encodes CASSSPTYNSPLHF. Together with reference TRBV7-2 and TRBJ1-6, the CDR3 gives the full variable domain: GAGVSQSPSNKVTEKGKDVELRCDPISGHTALYWYRQSLGQGLEFLIYFQGNSAPDKSGLPSDRFSAERTGGSVSTLTIQRTQQEDSAVYLCASSSPTYNSPLHFGNGTRLTVT.